This T cell receptor beta chain comes out of a study of blood T cells in healthy people across ages. A second 7 to 11 cycle PCR used barcoded and J-beta primers. Each sample yielded at least 3 million CDR3-containing paired-end reads. TCRdb reanalysed the 5' RACE reads using MiXCR and keeps one entry per CDR3 protein. The sample has about 1.8 million distinct CDR3 sequences; around half are singletons. Germline V CDR1 and CDR2: SGHRS, YFSETQ. The CDR3 consists of 14 residues. Deletions cut 0 bases from V and 2 bases from J, with 8 bases between. This clonotype was seen repeatedly, ten times or more. This receptor was taken from a middle-aged woman in good health. Material for sequencing was blood. The genes are TRBV5-1 and TRBJ2-5; the D is unclear. The CDR3 sequence is CASSLVLSQETQYF. DNA of the CDR3: TGCGCCAGCAGCTTGGTGCTCTCACAAGAGACCCAGTACTTC.